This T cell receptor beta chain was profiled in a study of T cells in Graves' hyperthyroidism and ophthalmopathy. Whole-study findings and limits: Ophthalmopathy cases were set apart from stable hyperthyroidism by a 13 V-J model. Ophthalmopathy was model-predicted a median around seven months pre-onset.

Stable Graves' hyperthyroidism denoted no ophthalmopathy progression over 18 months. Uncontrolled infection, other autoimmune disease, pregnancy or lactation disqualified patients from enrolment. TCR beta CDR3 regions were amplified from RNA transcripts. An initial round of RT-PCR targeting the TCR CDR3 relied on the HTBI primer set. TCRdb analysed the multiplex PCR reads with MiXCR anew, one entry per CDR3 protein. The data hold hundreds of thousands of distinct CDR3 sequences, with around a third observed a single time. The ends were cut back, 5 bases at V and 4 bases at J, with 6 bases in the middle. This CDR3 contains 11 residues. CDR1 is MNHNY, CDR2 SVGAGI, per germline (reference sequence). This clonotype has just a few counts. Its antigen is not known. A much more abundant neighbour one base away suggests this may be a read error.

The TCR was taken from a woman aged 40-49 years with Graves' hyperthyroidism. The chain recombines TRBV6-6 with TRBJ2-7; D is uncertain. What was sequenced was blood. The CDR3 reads CASSNEYEQYF. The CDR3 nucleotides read TGTGCCAGCAGTAACGAGTACGAGCAGTACTTC.